The 18 T cell receptor beta chains below all came from one sample that was sequenced in a study of breast tumors, draining lymph nodes, adjacent tissues (dated by TCRdb to about 2016). Library prep was done by multiplex PCR. Instrument on record: Illumina HiSeq 2000. Using fastp trimming at Q25 and MiXCR clonotype assembly, TCRdb reanalyzed the public sequencing data and kept in-frame beta chains. Rows with one shared CDR3 protein collapse into an entry with the most common genes and DNA. Recorded for this sample are around 290,000 distinct CDR3 sequences; more than 30% of them occurred a single time. The top ten clones comprise around 1% of the sample. The axillary draining lymph nodes of breast cancer patients were the source of the lymph node samples. The specimen was axillary lymph node tissue. The receptors here all came from a female donor with breast cancer. Some clones in this sample may be carry-over from other donors' samples.

This clonotype was recorded many times. The chain recombines TRBV5-1 with TRBJ2-7; the match to TRBD1 covers 9 bases. CDR3 size: 15 residues. J was trimmed by 4 bases and V by 4 bases; bases with no gene match: 9. Germline V gene sequence: CDR1 SGHRS, CDR2 YFSETQ. CDR3: CASSELQGAKYEQYF. CDR3 nucleotide sequence: TGCGCCAGCAGCGAGCTACAGGGGGCGAAGTACGAGCAGTACTTC.

This clonotype was recorded at least ten times. The chain has TRBV7-2 and TRBJ1-2; maybe TRBD1 (5 bases). The V gene's germline CDR1 is SGHTA and CDR2 FQGNSA. The CDR3 is made up of 14 amino acids. Trimming cost V 6 bases and J 4 bases, with 15 bases left between them. The CDR3 loop reads CASSLQQGGYGYTF. Here the CDR3 DNA reads TGTGCCAGCAGTCTCCAGCAGGGAGGCTATGGCTACACCTTC.

Many counts were recorded for this clonotype. The chain has TRBV9 and TRBJ2-5; no reliable D call. Germline V gene lookup returns CDR1 SGDLS and CDR2 YYNGEE. Between the trimmed V and J ends, which lost 3 bases and 1 base, there was a span of 10 bases. CDR3 length: 14 amino acids. CDR3 in amino acids: CASSAYISQETQYF. The CDR3 nucleotides read TGTGCCAGCAGCGCCTACATTTCCCAAGAGACCCAGTACTTC.

Comments on this clonotype: This may stem from a read error, because a much larger clone lies one nucleotide away. This chain uses TRBV6-4 with TRBJ2-7; D gene ambiguous. The CDR3 runs to 14 residues. The germline V gene has CDR1 MRHNA and CDR2 SNTAGT. The CDR3: CASRPTGDSCEQYF. CDR3 nucleotides: TGTGCCAGCAGGCCGACGGGCGACTCCTGCGAGCAGTACTTC.

In this sample, this clonotype turned up many times. This rearrangement joins TRBV9 to TRBJ2-7; the D gene is possibly TRBD1 (5 bases). This CDR3 comprises 13 residues. V dropped 4 bases and J dropped 0 bases, with 8 bases sitting between them. Germline V gene lookup returns CDR1 SGDLS and CDR2 YYNGEE. The CDR3 loop reads CASSLDNSYEQYF. The CDR3 DNA is TGTGCCAGCAGCTTGGACAACTCCTACGAGCAGTACTTC.

In the case of this clonotype: Being one base from a much bigger clone, this may be a read error. The rearrangement links TRBV14 to TRBJ2-7; D could derive from TRBD1 or TRBD2 (5 bases each). The CDR3 runs 14 residues. Looked up from germline, CDR1 is SGHDN and CDR2 is FVKESK. Trimming took off 7 bases at V and 5 bases at J, with 18 bases between the two ends. The CDR3 loop reads CASIPRTLVNEQYF. The CDR3 nucleotides read TGTGCCAGCATCCCCCGGACACTAGTGAACGAGCAGTACTTC.

This clonotype has at least ten counts. The chain links TRBV2 to TRBJ2-5, with a tentative D call TRBD1 (6 bases). CDR1 and CDR2 from the germline V gene are SNHLY and FYNNEI. The V gene lost 6 bases and the J gene lost 1 base, with 15 bases spanning the gap. This CDR3 has 15 residues. CDR3 residues: CASRGDGQPQETQYF. CDR3 nucleotides: TGTGCCAGCAGGGGGGATGGACAGCCCCAAGAGACCCAGTACTTC.

Remarks on this clonotype: Possible read error: a much larger clone is one base away. This rearrangement joins TRBV5-4 to TRBJ2-1, with 14 bases aligning to TRBD2. After removal of 0 bases from V and 10 bases from J, the junction contained 6 bases not matched to a gene. The CDR3 has 16 amino acids. Germline V lookup: CDR1 SGHNT, CDR2 YYREEE (reference sequence). The CDR3 coding sequence is TGTGCCAGCAGCTTGGGGGGACTAGCGGGAGATAGGGAGCAGTTCTTC. Its protein is CASSLGGLAGDREQFF.

The chain is built from TRBV6-2 or TRBV6-3 and TRBJ2-7, with TRBD2 matching 9 bases. The CDR3 extends over 16 amino acids. CDR1 MNHEY and CDR2 SVGEGT come from the germline V gene. Trimming removed 3 bases from V and 0 bases from J; junction bases left unmatched: 6. This CDR3 is CASSYSGLAHSYEQYF. CDR3 DNA sequence: TGTGCCAGCAGTTATAGTGGACTAGCGCACTCCTACGAGCAGTACTTC.

At least ten counts were recorded for this clonotype. The chain combines TRBV7-3 with TRBJ2-7, with a weak D call TRBD2 (5 bases). The CDR3 spans 13 residues. Germline-derived CDR1 and CDR2 are SGHTA and FQGTGA. V was pared by 4 bases and J by 5 bases, with 12 bases between. The CDR3 DNA is TGTGCCAGCAGCTCCGAGGTCGGGAACGAGCAGTACTTC. It specifies CASSSEVGNEQYF. Drawing the rest from reference TRBV7-3 and TRBJ2-7, the complete variable domain is GAGVSQTPSNKVTEKGKYVELRCDPISGHTALYWYRQSLGQGPEFLIYFQGTGAADDSGLPNDRFFAVRPEGSVSTLKIQRTERGDSAVYLCASSSEVGNEQYFGPGTRLTVT.

This clonotype was seen repeatedly, ten times or more. The chain has TRBV20-1 and TRBJ2-3; 9 positions agree with TRBD2. The CDR3 is made up of 16 amino acids. CDR1 is DFQATT and CDR2 is SNEGSKA in the germline V gene (reference sequence). J lost 1 base, V lost 6 bases, and 11 bases had no gene match. The DNA for the CDR3 is TGCAGTGCAGAGGGGGTAGCGGGAGCGGGCACAGATACGCAGTATTTT. It encodes CSAEGVAGAGTDTQYF.

Of note for this clonotype: A much larger clone lies a single base off, so this may be a read error. This sequence joins TRBV20-1 and TRBJ2-1; no definite D call. Germline V gene lookup returns CDR1 DFQATT and CDR2 SNEGSKA (reference sequence). Deletions cut 1 base from V and 9 bases from J, with 19 bases between. The CDR3 runs to 15 residues. The CDR3: CSARGVGQVTSEQFF. The DNA for the CDR3 is TGCAGTGCTAGAGGCGTGGGTCAGGTCACCAGTGAGCAGTTCTTC.

The V and J genes are TRBV15 and TRBJ2-7, with 14 bases lining up with TRBD2. The CDR3 loop spans 15 amino acids. Unmatched junction bases numbered 4, after V lost 3 bases and J lost 6 bases. Germline V CDR1 and CDR2: LNHNV, YYDKDF (reference sequence). The CDR3 spells CATSRGLAGVTEQYF. CDR3 sequence (DNA): TGTGCCACCAGCAGGGGACTAGCGGGAGTAACCGAGCAGTACTTC.

In its sample, this clonotype was seen a few times. CDR3: CASSYSSGRQNNEQFF. The DNA of the CDR3 is TGTGCCAGCAGTTACTCTAGCGGGAGGCAAAACAATGAGCAGTTCTTC. The rearrangement links TRBV6-2 or TRBV6-3 to TRBJ2-1; TRBD2 aligns across 10 bases. The length of the CDR3 is 16 residues. CDR1 is MNHEY, CDR2 SVGEGT, per germline. V dropped 0 bases and J dropped 5; count of bases not matched to a gene: 4.

This clonotype was picked up a small number of times. V gene TRBV3-1 combines with J gene TRBJ1-3, with D hard to call. CDR1 LGHDT and CDR2 YNNKEL come from the germline V gene (reference sequence). V was trimmed by 4 bases and J by 3 bases, leaving 13 bases between them. CDR3 length: 15 amino acids. DNA for the CDR3: TGTGCCAGCAGCCCGTCCCAGAGCAGTGGAAACACCATATATTTT. Its translation is CASSPSQSSGNTIYF.

Regarding this clonotype: This may come from a read error, since a much larger clone is one base off. V usage is TRBV20-1 and J usage is TRBJ2-7; 8 positions agree with TRBD1. Germline trimming cut 5 bases from V and 6 bases from J; bases unmatched to any gene: 12. This CDR3 has 14 residues. Germline CDR1 DFQATT, CDR2 SNEGSKA (reference sequence). The CDR3 region is CSAHTGDRTSEQYF. CDR3 nucleotides: TGCAGTGCTCATACGGGGGACAGGACCTCCGAGCAGTACTTC.

This clonotype came up many times. The genes are TRBV15 and TRBJ2-3; no reliable D call. Germline V gives CDR1 LNHNV, CDR2 YYDKDF (reference sequence). CDR3 length: 17 residues. V was cut by 0 bases and J by 3 bases, with 16 bases left in between. The CDR3 sequence is CATSRENGPLGTDTQYF. The CDR3 nucleotides read TGTGCCACCAGCAGAGAGAACGGCCCCCTCGGGACAGATACGCAGTATTTT.

A note on this clonotype: One base away lies a much larger clone, so this may be a sequencing read error. The chain couples TRBV19 to TRBJ2-3, with 12 nucleotides matching TRBD2. The CDR3 spans 19 residues. Germline CDR1 LNHDA, CDR2 SQIVND (reference sequence). CDR3 bases: TGTGCCAGTGGTATACAAGGACTAGCGGGATCCACTAGCACAGATACGCAGTATTTT. Amino acids: CASGIQGLAGSTSTDTQYF. The complete variable domain, with remaining parts taken from reference TRBV19 and TRBJ2-3, reads DGGITQSPKYLFRKEGQNVTLSCEQNLNHDAMYWYRQDPGQGLRLIYYSQIVNDFQKGDIAEGYSVSREKKESFPLTVTSAQKNPTAFYLCASGIQGLAGSTSTDTQYFGPGTRLTVL.